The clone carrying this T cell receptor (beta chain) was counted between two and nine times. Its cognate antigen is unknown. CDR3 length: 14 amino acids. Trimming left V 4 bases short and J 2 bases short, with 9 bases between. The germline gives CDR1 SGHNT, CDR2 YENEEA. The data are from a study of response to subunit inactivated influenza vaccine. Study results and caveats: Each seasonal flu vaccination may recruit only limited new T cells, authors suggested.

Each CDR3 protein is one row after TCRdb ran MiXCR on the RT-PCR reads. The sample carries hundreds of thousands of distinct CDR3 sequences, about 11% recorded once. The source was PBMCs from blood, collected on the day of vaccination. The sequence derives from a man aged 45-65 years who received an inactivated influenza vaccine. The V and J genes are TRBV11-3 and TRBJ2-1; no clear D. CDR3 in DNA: TGTGCCAGCAGCTCGGACGGACCCTACAATGAGCAGTTCTTC. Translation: CASSSDGPYNEQFF.